The 6 T cell receptor beta chains given below trace back to one sample, sequenced in a study of vaccination and CD4 T cells after COVID-19. The Oncomine TCR Beta short-read assay generated sequence data from the DNA of cultured CD4+ T cells. DNA came from CD4+ T cells after culture. TCRdb reprocessed the PCR reads via MiXCR and lists one record per CDR3 protein. The sample lists more than 10,000 distinct CDR3 sequences, just under 30% seen once, with 10% to 15% in the top ten. Antigens for these TCRs are unknown. This sample's treatment: roughly ten-day PBMC culture with coronavirus spike peptide pools or control peptides (ViraFEST assay). CD4+ T cells of the unexposed donor were collected before the COVID-19 pandemic (2011-2018). The sequencing input was CD4+ T cells from blood, cultured in vitro. These receptors came from a human donor in good health.

This rearrangement joins TRBV19 to TRBJ2-5; D is unresolved. V was shortened by 3 bases and J by 5 bases, with 10 bases between the two germline ends. Germline CDR1 is LNHDA and CDR2 is SQIVND (reference sequence). CDR3 length: 13 amino acids. The CDR3 nucleotides read TGTGCCAGTAGTATGTTAGCTGGGGAGACCCAGTACTTC. It encodes CASSMLAGETQYF.

This clonotype was seen more than once but under ten times. The rearrangement links TRBV28 to TRBJ1-1; D possibly corresponds to TRBD1 (6 bases). The CDR3 has 13 amino acids. Trimming pared 4 bases from V and 3 bases from J, leaving 9 bases between. Germline CDR1 and CDR2: MDHEN and SYDVKM. Here the CDR3 DNA reads TGTGCCAGCAGTTGGGACACTTACACTGAAGCTTTCTTT. Translation: CASSWDTYTEAFF.

The chain uses TRBV11-3 and TRBJ2-2, with D tentatively TRBD1 (5 bases). Trimming took off 5 bases at V and 1 base at J, with 8 bases between the two ends. Germline V gives CDR1 SGHNT, CDR2 YENEEA. The CDR3 has 14 residues. Here the CDR3 reads CASSLTGNTGELFF. DNA of the CDR3: TGTGCCAGCAGCCTAACAGGGAACACCGGGGAGCTGTTTTTT.

The sample holds a few counts of this clonotype. J is TRBJ2-7 and V is TRBV20-1, with 15 nucleotides matching TRBD2. V lost 2 bases, J lost 1 base, and 12 bases stayed unmatched. Germline V gene lookup returns CDR1 DFQATT and CDR2 SNEGSKA (reference sequence). The CDR3 extends over 19 amino acids. The CDR3 here is CSARPFGLAGGLWSYEQYF. DNA of the CDR3: TGCAGTGCTAGACCCTTCGGACTAGCGGGAGGGCTTTGGTCCTACGAGCAGTACTTC.

This sequence joins TRBV19 and TRBJ2-1; TRBD2 might be the D (5 bases). V lost 7 bases, J lost 2 bases, and 12 bases lay in between. Germline CDR1 LNHDA, CDR2 SQIVND (reference sequence). The CDR3 totals 14 residues. CDR3: CASKRGGAYNEQFF. Written as DNA, the CDR3 is TGTGCCAGTAAACGTGGAGGAGCCTACAATGAGCAGTTCTTC.

The chain employs TRBV27 and TRBJ1-4; maybe TRBD1 (5 bases). With 5 bases removed from V and 8 bases from J, the gap between germline ends came to 15 bases. The CDR3 is 14 residues long. Germline V CDR1 and CDR2: MNHEY, SMNVEV (reference sequence). CDR3 nucleotides: TGTGCCAGCAGTGACTTGCCCTGGGGGGAAAAACTGTTTTTT. Protein product: CASSDLPWGEKLFF. The full variable domain, its missing parts supplied by reference TRBV27 and TRBJ1-4, is EAQVTQNPRYLITVTGKKLTVTCSQNMNHEYMSWYRQDPGLGLRQIYYSMNVEVTDKGDVPEGYKVSRKEKRNFPLILESPSPNQTSLYFCASSDLPWGEKLFFGSGTQLSVL.